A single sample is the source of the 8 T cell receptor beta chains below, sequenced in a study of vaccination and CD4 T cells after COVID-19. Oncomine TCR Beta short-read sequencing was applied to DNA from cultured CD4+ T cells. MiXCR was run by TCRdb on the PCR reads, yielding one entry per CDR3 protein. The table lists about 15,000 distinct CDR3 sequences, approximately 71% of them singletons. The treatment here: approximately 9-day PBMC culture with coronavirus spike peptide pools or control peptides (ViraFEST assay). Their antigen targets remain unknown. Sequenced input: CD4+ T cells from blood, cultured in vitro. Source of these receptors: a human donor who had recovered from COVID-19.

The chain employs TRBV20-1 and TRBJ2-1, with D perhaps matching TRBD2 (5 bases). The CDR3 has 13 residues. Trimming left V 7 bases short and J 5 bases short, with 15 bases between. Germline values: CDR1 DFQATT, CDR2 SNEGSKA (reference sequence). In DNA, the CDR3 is TGCAGTGTTGGAGGCCCGCTCAACAATGAGCAGTTCTTC. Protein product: CSVGGPLNNEQFF.

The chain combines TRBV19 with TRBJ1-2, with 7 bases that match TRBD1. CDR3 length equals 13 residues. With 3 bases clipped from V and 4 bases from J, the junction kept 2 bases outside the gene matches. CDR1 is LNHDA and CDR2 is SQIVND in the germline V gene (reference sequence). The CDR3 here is CASSIGTAYGYTF. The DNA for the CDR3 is TGTGCCAGTAGTATCGGGACAGCCTATGGCTACACCTTC.

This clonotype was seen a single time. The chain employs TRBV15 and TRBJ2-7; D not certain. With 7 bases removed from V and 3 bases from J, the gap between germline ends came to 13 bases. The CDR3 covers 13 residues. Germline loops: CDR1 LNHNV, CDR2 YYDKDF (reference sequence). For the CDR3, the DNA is TGTGCCACCAAAAAGGGCGTGAGCTACGAGCAGTACTTC. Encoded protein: CATKKGVSYEQYF. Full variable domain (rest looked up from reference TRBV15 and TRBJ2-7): DAMVIQNPRYQVTQFGKPVTLSCSQTLNHNVMYWYQQKSSQAPKLLFHYYDKDFNNEADTPDNFQSRRPNTSFCFLDIRSPGLGDTAMYLCATKKGVSYEQYFGPGTRLTVT.

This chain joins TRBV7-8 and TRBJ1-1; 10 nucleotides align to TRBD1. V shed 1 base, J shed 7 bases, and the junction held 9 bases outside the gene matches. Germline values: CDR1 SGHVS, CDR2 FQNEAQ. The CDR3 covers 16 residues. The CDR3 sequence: CASSLETGGFKGEAFF. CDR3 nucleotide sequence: TGTGCCAGCAGCTTAGAGACAGGGGGCTTTAAGGGTGAAGCTTTCTTT.

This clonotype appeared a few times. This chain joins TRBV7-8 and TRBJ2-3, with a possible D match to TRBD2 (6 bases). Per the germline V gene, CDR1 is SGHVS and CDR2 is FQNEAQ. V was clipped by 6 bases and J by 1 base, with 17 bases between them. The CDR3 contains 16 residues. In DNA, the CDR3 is TGTGCCAGCAGGGCGGCTAGCGCCTCTGGCACAGATACGCAGTATTTT. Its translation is CASRAASASGTDTQYF.

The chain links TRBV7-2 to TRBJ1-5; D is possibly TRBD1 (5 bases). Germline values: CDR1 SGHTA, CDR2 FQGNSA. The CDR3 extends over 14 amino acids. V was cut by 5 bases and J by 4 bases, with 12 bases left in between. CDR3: CASSPGGGNQPQHF. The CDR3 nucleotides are TGTGCCAGCAGCCCCGGCGGGGGGAATCAGCCCCAGCATTTT.

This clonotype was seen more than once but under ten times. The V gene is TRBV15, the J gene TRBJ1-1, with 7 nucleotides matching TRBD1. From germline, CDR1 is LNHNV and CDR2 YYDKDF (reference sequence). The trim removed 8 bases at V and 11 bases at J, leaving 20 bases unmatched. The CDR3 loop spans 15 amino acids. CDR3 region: CATAGSYRAGGGAFF. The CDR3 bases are TGTGCCACCGCGGGGTCGTACCGGGCAGGGGGAGGTGCTTTCTTT. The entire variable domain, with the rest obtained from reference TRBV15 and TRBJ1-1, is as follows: DAMVIQNPRYQVTQFGKPVTLSCSQTLNHNVMYWYQQKSSQAPKLLFHYYDKDFNNEADTPDNFQSRRPNTSFCFLDIRSPGLGDTAMYLCATAGSYRAGGGAFFGQGTRLTVV.

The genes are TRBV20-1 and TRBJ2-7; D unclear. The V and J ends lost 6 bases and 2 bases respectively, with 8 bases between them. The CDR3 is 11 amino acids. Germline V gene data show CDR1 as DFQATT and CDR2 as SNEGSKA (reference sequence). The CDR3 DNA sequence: TGCAGTGCCCGAAACACCTACGAGCAGTACTTC. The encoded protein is CSARNTYEQYF.